This T cell receptor (beta chain) was identified during a study of blood T cell repertoires in COVID-19. Study at large: The United States, Italy and Spain supplied acute and convalescent COVID-19 samples.

This clone was detected only a few times. Original analysis: Amplification from reference gene primers served as the basis for estimated nucleated cell counts. Repertoires were generated with immunoSEQ multiplex PCR, while TCRdb's copy carries only in-frame clones and drops some. V and J calls and clone size are copied from that table; D and trimming were computed from the DNA. The table shows about 140,000 clones, with 88% occurring only once. This CDR3 is built from 15 residues. Trimming took 6 bases from V and 1 from J; bases not matched to a gene: 6. Germline CDR1 SEHNR, CDR2 FQNEAQ (reference sequence).

The chain links TRBV7-9 to TRBJ2-7; 10 bases fit TRBD1. The receptor was derived from a human donor with COVID-19, enrolled during active disease. The donor label of this sample is uncertain. Specimen: peripheral blood. The CDR3 DNA reads TGTGCCAGCAGTCCTGGACAGGGGGAGTCCTACGAGCAGTACTTC. It specifies CASSPGQGESYEQYF.